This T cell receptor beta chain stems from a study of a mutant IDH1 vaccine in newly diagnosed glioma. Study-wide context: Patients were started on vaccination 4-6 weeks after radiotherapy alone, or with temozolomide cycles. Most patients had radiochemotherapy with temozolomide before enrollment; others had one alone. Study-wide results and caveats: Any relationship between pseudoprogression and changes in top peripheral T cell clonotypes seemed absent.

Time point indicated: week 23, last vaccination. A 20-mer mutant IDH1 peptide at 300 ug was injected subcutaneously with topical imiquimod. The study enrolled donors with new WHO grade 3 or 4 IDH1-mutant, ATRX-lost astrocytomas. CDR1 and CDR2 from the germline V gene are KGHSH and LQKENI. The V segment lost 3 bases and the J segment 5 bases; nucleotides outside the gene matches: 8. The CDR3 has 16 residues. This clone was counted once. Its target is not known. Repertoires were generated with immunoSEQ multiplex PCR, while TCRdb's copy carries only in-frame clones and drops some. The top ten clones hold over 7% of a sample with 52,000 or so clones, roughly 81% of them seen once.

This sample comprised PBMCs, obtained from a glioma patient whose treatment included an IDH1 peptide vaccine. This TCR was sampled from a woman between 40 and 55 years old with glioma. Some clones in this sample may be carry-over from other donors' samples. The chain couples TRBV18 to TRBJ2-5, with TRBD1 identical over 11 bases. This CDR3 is CASSPGWDRGTETQYF. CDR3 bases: TGTGCCAGCTCACCCGGATGGGACAGGGGGACGGAGACCCAGTACTTC.